This TCR beta chain was captured in a study of blood T cell repertoires in COVID-19. Study background: The analysed material was cDNA or gDNA that came from T cells, B-cell-depleted T cells, or PBMCs.

Using immunoSEQ multiplex PCR, the repertoire was profiled, and TCRdb retains in-frame clones only, with some absent. The sample lists 140,000 to 150,000 clones, roughly 80% occurring once. This clone was found once. The germline gives CDR1 MNHEY, CDR2 SVGAGI. The CDR3 spans 15 residues. With V trimmed by 5 bases and J by 0 bases, 2 bases remained unmatched. The source material was peripheral blood. The sequence derives from a man aged 70 or older who had recovered from COVID-19. This chain links TRBV6-5 with TRBJ2-2, with 8 nucleotides matching TRBD2. This CDR3 is CASSRSGTNTGELFF. CDR3 DNA sequence: TGTGCCAGCAGTCGTAGCGGGACGAACACCGGGGAGCTGTTTTTT.